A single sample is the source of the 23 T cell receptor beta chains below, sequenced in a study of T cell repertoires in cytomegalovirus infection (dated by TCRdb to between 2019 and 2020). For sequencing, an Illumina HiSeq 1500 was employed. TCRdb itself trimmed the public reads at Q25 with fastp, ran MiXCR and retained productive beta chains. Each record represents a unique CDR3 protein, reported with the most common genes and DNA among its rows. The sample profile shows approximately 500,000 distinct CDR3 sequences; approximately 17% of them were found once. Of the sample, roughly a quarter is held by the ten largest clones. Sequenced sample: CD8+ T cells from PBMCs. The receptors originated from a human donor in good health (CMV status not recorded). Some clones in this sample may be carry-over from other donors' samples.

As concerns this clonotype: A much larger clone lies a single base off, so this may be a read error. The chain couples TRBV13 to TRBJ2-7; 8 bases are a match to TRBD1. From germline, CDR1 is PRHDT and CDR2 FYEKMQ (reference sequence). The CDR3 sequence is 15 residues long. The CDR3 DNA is TGTACCAGCAGCAAACTACAGGGGGTCCGGGACGAGCAGTACTTC. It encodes CTSSKLQGVRDEQYF.

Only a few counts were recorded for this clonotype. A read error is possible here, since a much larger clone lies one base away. The CDR3 DNA reads as TGTGCCAGCAGTCGGTCGGGACAGGGGAAGAATCAGCCCCAGCATTTT. It yields the protein CASSRSGQGKNQPQHF. This chain connects TRBV12-3 or TRBV12-4 to TRBJ1-5, with TRBD1 matching over 10 bases. Germline trimming cut 5 bases from V and 4 bases from J; bases unmatched to any gene: 8. This CDR3 is built from 16 residues.

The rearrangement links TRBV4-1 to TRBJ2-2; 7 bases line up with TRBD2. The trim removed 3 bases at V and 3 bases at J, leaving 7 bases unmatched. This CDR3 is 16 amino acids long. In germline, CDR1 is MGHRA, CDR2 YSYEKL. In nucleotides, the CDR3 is TGCGCCAGCAGCCAGCCACGGGGGGAAGACACCGGGGAGCTGTTTTTT. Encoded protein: CASSQPRGEDTGELFF.

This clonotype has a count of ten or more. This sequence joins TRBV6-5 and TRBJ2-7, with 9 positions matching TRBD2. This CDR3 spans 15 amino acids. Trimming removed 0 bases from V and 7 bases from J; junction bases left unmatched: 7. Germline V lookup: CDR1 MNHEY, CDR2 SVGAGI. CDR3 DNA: TGTGCCAGCAGTTACTCAGGCGGGGGGGCGGGTGAGCAGTACTTC. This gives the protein CASSYSGGGAGEQYF.

The CDR3 here is CASSDSTRGQVRTEAFF. The CDR3 DNA reads as TGTGCCAGCAGTGACTCAACCCGCGGACAGGTTCGCACTGAAGCTTTCTTT. The rearrangement links TRBV25-1 to TRBJ1-1; 7 nucleotides agree with TRBD1. Germline CDR1 and CDR2: MGHDK and SYGVNS. This CDR3 is built from 17 residues. Trimming at V came to 3 bases and at J to 4 bases, leaving 14 bases not matched to a gene. Together with reference TRBV25-1 and TRBJ1-1, the CDR3 gives the full variable domain: EADIYQTPRYLVIGTGKKITLECSQTMGHDKMYWYQQDPGMELHLIHYSYGVNSTEKGDLSSESTVSRIRTEHFPLTLESARPSHTSQYLCASSDSTRGQVRTEAFFGQGTRLTVV.

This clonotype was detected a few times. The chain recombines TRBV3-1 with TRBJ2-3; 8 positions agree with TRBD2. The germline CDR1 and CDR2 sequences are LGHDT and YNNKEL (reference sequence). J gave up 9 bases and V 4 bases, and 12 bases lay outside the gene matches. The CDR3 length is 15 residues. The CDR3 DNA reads TGTGCCAGCAGCCCAGCGGGAGCTTCAGTTGGGACGCAGTATTTT. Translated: CASSPAGASVGTQYF.

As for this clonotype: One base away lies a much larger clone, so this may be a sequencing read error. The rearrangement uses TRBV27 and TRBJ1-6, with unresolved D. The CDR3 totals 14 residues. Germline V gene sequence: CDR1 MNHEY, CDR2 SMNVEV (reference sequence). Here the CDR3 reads CASGLGQILSPLHF. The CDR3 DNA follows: TGTGCCAGCGGTTTAGGGCAGATCTTGTCACCCCTCCACTTT.

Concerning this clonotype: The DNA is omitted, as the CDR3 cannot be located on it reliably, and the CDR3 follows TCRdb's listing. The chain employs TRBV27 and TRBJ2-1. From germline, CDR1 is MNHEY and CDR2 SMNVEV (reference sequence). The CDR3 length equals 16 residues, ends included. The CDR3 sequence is CASILVKAGDYNEQFF.

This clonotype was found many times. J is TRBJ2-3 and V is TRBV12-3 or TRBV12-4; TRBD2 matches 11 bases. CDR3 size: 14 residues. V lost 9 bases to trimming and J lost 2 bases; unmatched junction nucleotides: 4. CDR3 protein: CASIAGGLTDTQYF. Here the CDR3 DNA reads TGTGCCAGTATAGCGGGGGGGCTCACAGATACGCAGTATTTT.

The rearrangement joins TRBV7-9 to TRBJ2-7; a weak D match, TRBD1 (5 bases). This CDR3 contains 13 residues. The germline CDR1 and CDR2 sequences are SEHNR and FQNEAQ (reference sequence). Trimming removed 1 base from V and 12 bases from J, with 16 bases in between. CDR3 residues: CASSLGDSPARYF. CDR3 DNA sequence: TGTGCCAGCAGCTTAGGCGACAGCCCCGCCAGGTACTTC. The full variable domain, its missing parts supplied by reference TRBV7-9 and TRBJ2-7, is DTGVSQNPRHKITKRGQNVTFRCDPISEHNRLYWYRQTLGQGPEFLTYFQNEAQLEKSRLLSDRFSAERPKGSFSTLEIQRTEQGDSAMYLCASSLGDSPARYFGPGTRLTVT.

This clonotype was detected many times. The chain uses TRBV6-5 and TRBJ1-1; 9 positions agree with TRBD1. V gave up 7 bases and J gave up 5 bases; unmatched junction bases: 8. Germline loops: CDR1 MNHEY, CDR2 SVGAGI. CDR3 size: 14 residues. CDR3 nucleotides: TGTGCCAGCACCGCCCGGGACAGGGAAACTGAAGCTTTCTTT. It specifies CASTARDRETEAFF.

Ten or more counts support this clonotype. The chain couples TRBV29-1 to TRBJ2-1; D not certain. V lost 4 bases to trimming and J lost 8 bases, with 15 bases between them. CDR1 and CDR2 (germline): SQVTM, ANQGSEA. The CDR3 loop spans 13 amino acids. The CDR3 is CSVGLTLPDEQFF. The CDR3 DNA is TGCAGCGTTGGCCTTACCCTCCCCGATGAGCAGTTCTTC.

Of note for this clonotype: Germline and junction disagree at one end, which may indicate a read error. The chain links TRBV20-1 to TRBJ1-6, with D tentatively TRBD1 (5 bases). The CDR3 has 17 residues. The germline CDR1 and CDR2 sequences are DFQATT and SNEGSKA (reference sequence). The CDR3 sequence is CSAREDNWSSYISPLHF. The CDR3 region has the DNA TGCAGTGCTAGAGAGGACAATTGGAGCTCCTATATTTCACCCCTCCACTTT.

The CDR3 DNA reads as TGTGCCAGCTGCTTAAGGGACAGGCTCTACTACGAGCAGTACTTC. Translated: CASCLRDRLYYEQYF. The rearrangement joins TRBV2 to TRBJ2-7; 8 bases align to TRBD1. Trimming cost V 8 bases and J 3 bases; bases outside gene matches: 12. The CDR3 is made up of 15 amino acids. Germline values: CDR1 SNHLY, CDR2 FYNNEI.

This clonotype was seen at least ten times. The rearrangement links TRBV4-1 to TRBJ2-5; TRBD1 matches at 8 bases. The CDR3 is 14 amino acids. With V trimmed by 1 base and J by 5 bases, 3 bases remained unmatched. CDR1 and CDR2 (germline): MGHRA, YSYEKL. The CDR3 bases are TGCGCCAGCAGCCAAGGGACAGGGACGGAGACCCAGTACTTC. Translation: CASSQGTGTETQYF.

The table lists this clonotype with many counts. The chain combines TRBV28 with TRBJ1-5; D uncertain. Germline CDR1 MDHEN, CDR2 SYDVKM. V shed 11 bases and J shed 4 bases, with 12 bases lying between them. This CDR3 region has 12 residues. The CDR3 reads CAAHRGNQPQHF. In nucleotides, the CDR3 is TGTGCCGCCCATCGGGGTAATCAGCCCCAGCATTTT.

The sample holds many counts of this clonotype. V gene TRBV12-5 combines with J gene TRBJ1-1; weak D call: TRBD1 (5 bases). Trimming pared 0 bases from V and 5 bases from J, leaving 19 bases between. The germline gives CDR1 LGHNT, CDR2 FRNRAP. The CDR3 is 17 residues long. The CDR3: CASGLVAARGRMTEAFF. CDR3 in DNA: TGTGCTAGTGGTTTGGTAGCGGCCCGGGGCCGCATGACTGAAGCTTTCTTT.

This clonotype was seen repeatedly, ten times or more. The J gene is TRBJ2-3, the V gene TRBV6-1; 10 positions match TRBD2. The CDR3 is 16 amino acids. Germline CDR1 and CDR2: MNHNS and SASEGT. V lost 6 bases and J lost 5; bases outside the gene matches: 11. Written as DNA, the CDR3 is TGTGCCAGCAGCCATACGACTAGCGGGTTAGAAGATACGCAGTATTTT. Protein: CASSHTTSGLEDTQYF.

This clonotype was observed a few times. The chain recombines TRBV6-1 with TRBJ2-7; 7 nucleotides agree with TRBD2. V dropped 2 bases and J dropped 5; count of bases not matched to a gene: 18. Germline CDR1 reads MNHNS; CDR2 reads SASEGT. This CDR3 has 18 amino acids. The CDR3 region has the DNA TGTGCCAGCAGTGAAACCTCCTATGGCGGGGAGGGATGGGACGAGCAGTACTTC. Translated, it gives CASSETSYGGEGWDEQYF.

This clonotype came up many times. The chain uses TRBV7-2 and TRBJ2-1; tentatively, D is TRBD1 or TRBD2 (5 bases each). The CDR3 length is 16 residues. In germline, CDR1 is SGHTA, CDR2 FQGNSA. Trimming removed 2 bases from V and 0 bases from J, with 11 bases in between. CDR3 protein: CASSLNAGSSYNEQFF. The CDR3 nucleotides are TGTGCCAGCAGCTTAAACGCAGGGAGCTCCTACAATGAGCAGTTCTTC.

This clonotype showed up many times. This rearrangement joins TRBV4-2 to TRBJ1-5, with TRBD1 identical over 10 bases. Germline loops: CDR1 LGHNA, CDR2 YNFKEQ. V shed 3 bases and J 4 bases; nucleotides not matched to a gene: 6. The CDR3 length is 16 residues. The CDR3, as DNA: TGTGCCAGCAGCCAGCCAGACAGGGGGCCGAATCAGCCCCAGCATTTT. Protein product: CASSQPDRGPNQPQHF.

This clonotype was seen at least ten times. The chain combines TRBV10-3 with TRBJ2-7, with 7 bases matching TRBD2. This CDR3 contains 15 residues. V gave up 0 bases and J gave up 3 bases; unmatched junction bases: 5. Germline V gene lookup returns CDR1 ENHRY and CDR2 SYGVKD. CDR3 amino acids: CAISESEVAGYEQYF. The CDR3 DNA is TGTGCCATCAGTGAGTCCGAAGTAGCGGGCTACGAGCAGTACTTC.

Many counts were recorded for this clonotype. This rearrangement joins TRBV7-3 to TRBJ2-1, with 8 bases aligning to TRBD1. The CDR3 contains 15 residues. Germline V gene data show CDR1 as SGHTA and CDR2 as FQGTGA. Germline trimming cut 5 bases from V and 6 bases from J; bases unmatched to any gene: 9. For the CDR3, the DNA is TGTGCCAGCAGCCGTTGGGACAGGAGCTCCAATGAGCAGTTCTTC. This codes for CASSRWDRSSNEQFF.